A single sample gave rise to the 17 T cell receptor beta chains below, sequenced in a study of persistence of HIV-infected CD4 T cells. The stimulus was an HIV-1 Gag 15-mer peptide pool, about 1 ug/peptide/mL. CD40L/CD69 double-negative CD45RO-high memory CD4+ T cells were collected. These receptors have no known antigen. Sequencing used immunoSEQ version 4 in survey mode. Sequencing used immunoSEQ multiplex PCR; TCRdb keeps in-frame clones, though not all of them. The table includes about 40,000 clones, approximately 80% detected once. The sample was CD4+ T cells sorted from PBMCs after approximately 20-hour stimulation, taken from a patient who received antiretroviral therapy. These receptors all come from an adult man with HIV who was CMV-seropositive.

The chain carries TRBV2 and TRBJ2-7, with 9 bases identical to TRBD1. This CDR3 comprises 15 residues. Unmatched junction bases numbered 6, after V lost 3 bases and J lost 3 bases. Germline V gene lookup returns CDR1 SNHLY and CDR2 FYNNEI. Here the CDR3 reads CASSDAGQGFYEQYF. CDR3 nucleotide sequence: TGTGCCAGCAGTGACGCGGGACAGGGTTTCTACGAGCAGTACTTC.

CDR3 amino acids: CASSPYRTVNTGELFF. DNA of the CDR3: TGTGCCAGCAGCCCTTATAGGACAGTGAACACCGGGGAGCTGTTTTTT. The chain joins TRBV7-9 to TRBJ2-2, with TRBD1 as a possible D gene (6 bases). The germline V and J ends were trimmed by 5 bases and 1 base, with 14 bases remaining between them. CDR1 is SEHNR and CDR2 is FQNEAQ in the germline V gene (reference sequence). The CDR3 spans 16 residues.

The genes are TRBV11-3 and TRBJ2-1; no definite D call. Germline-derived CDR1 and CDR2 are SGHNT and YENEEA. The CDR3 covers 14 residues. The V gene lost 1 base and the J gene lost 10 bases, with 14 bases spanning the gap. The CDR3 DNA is TGTGCCAGCAGCTTAGTTACGTCCAGCAGCGAGCAGTTCTTC. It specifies CASSLVTSSSEQFF.

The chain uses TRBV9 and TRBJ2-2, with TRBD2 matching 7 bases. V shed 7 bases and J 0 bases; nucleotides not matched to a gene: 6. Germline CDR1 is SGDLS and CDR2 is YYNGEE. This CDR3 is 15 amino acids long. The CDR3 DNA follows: TGTGCCAGCGACCTGAGCGGGACGAACACCGGGGAGCTGTTTTTT. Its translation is CASDLSGTNTGELFF.

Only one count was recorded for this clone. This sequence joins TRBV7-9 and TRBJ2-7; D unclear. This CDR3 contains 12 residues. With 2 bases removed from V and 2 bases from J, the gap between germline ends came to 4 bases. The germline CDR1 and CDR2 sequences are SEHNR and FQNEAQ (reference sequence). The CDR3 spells CASSLSPYEQYF. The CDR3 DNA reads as TGTGCCAGCAGCTTAAGCCCCTACGAGCAGTACTTC.

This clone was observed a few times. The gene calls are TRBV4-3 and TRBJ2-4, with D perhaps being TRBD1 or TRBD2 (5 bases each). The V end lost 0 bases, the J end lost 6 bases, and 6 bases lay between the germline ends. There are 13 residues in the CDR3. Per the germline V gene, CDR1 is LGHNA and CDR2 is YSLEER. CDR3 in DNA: TGCGCCAGCAGCCAAGAAGGGACAAACATTCAGTACTTC. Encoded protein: CASSQEGTNIQYF.

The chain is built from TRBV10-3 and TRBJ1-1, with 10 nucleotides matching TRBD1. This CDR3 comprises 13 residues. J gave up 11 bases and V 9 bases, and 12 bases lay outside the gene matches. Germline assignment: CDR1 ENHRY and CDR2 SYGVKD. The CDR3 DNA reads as TGTGCCATTCGGTCCGGGACAGGGGTAATGGCTTTCTTT. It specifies CAIRSGTGVMAFF.

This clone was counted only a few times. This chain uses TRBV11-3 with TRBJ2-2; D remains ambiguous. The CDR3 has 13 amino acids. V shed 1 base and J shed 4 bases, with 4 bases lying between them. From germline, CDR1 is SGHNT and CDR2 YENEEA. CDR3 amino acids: CASSLGTTGELFF. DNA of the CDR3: TGTGCCAGCAGCTTAGGCACCACCGGGGAGCTGTTTTTT.

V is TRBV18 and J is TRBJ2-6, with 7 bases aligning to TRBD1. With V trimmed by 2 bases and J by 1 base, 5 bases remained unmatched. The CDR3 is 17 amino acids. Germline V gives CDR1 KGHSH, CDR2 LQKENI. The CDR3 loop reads CASSPFPGQSGANVLTF. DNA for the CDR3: TGTGCCAGCTCACCATTCCCGGGACAGTCTGGGGCCAACGTCCTGACTTTC.

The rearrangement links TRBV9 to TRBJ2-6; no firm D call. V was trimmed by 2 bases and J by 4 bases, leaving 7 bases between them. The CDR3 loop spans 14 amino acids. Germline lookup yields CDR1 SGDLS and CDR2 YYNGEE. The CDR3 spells CASSVLWGANVLTF. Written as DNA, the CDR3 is TGTGCCAGCAGCGTTCTATGGGGGGCCAACGTCCTGACTTTC.

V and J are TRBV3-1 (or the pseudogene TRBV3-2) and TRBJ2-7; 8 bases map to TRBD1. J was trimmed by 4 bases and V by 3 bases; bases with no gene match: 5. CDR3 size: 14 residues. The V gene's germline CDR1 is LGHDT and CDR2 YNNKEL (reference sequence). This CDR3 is CASSQHDRGYEQYF. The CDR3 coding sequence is TGTGCCAGCAGCCAGCACGACAGGGGTTACGAGCAGTACTTC.

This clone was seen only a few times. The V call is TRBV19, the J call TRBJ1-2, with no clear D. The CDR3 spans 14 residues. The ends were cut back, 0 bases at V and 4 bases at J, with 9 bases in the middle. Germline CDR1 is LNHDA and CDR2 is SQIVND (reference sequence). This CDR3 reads CASSIDTSTYGYTF. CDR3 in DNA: TGTGCCAGTAGTATAGATACTAGCACCTATGGCTACACCTTC.

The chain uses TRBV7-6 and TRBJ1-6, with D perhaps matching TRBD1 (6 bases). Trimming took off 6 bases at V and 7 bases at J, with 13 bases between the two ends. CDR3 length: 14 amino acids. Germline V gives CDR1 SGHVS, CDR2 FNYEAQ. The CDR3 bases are TGTGCCAGCAGGTCCCGGGACATAAATTCACCCCTCCACTTT. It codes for CASRSRDINSPLHF.

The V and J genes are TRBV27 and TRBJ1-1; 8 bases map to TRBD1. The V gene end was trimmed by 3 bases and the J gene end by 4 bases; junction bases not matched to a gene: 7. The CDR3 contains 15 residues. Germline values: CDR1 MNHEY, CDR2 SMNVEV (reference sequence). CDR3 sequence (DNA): TGTGCCAGCAGTTTGAGGACAGGGATGGGCACTGAAGCTTTCTTT. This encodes CASSLRTGMGTEAFF.

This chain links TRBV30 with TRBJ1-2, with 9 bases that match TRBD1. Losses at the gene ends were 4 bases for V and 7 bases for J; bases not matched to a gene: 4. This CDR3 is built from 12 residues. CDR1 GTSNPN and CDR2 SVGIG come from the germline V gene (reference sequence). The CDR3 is CAWNRGPAGYTF. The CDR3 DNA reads TGTGCCTGGAACAGGGGGCCAGCTGGCTACACCTTC.

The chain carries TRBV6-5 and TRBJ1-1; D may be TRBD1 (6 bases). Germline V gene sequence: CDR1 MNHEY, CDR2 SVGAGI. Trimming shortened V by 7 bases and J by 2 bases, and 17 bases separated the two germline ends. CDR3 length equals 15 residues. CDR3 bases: TGTGCCAGCATGGGGGGGCCGAGGTCTAACACTGAAGCTTTCTTT. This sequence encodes CASMGGPRSNTEAFF.

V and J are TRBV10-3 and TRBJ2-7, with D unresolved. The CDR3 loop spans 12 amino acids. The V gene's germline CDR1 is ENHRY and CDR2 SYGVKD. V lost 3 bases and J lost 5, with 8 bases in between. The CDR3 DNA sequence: TGTGCCATCAGTGAAAACGACAACGAGCAGTACTTC. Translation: CAISENDNEQYF.